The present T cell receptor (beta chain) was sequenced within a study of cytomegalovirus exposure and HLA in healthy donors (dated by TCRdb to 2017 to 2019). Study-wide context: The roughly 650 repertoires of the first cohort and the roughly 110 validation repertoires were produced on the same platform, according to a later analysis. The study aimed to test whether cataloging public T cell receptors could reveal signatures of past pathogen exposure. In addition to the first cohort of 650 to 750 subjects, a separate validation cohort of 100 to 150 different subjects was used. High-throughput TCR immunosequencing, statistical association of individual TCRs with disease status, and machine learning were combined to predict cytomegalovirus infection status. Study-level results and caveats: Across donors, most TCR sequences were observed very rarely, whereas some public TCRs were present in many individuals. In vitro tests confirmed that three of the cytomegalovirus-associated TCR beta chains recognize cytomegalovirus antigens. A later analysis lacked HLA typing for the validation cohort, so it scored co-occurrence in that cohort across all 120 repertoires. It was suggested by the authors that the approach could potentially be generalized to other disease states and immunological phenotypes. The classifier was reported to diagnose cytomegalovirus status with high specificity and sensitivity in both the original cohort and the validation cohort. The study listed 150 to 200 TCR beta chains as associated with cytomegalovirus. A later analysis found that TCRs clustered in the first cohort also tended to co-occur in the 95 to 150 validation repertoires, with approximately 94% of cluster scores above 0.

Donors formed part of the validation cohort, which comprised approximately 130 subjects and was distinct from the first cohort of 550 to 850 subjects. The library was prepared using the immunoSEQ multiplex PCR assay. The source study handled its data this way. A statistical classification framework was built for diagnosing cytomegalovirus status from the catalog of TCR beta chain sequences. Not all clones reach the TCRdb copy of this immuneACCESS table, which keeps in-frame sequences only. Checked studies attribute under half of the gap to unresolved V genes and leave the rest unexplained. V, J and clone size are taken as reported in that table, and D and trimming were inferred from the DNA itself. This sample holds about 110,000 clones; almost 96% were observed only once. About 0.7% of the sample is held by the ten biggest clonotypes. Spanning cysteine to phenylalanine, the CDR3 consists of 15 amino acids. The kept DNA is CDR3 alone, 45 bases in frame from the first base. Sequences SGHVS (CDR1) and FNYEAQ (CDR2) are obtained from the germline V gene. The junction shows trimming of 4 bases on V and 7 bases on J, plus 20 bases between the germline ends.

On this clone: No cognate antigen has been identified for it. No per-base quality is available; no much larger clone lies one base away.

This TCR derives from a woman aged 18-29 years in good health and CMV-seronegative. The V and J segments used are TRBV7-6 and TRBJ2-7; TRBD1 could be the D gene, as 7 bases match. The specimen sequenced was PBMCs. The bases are TGTGCCAGCAGCTCCACCCGACAGGGAGGATCGGAGCAGTACTTC. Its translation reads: CASSSTRQGGSEQYF.